The present T cell receptor (beta chain) was sequenced within a study of human versus mouse CDR3 diversity and MHC coevolution (dated by TCRdb to the late 2010s). The study in broad terms: According to reports, the immunoSEQ assay detects one in 200,000 T cells and minimizes multiplex PCR amplification bias. Three healthy volunteer blood donors made up the human cohort, with one aged 30 to 39, one aged 40 to 50 and one aged 60 to 70 at collection. Across the mouse and human samples, each sample yielded between about 5.5 x 10^6 and 1.6 x 10^7 valid reads. As a reference point for TCR selection on multiple MHC II alleles, the study used human naive CD4 T cell repertoires and compared them against human-TCR-locus transgenic mice that have a single MHC II. Points the paper makes about the study in general: On average, humans had more CDR3 deletions and insertions than mice, indicating greater exonuclease and TdT activity. iCHAO1 estimates gave humans the largest TCR beta repertoire, approximately 1.5 million clonotypes, attributed likely to selection by multiple MHC II molecules. Repertoire diversity was not considered directly comparable between humans and mice because human T cells were selected on six MHC II alleles. Among all the groups compared, the lowest clonal inequality scores came from most of the three human donors.

The QIAGEN blood and tissue kit was used to extract genomic DNA from sorted cells, and the DNA was quantified on a NanoDrop 1000. Using multiplex PCR of genomic DNA, the immunoSEQ platform deep sequenced and quantified the TCR alpha and beta chains. As for the original processing: IMGT gene and region definitions were used to annotate TCR sequences. Out-of-frame rearrangements served as a stand-in for the preselection repertoire and were compared with in-frame clonotypes. Repertoire size was estimated with the iCHAO1 estimator supplied with the immunoSEQ platform. A Gini index, which is based on the Lorenz curve, was applied to in-frame amino acid clonotypes to measure clonal inequality. The intersect function of the R package tcR was used to count shared clonotypes, and the Jaccard index was used to score similarity. V, J and V-J usage frequencies went into a principal component analysis run with the R prcomp function, with no normalization applied. TCRdb's version of the immuneACCESS table is confined to in-frame rearrangements and falls short of the full clone set. An unresolved V gene accounts for under half of the shortfall where checked; the remainder is of unknown origin. V and J calls and clone size are copied from that table; D and trimming were computed from the DNA. The sample table shows roughly 81,000 clones, and roughly 95% are seen once. The ten largest clones take up approximately 1.4% of the sample.

The germline ends are 8 bases apart after V is trimmed by 2 bases and J by 1 base. CDR1 and CDR2 were assigned from the germline V gene (reference sequence) as MNHNY and SVGAGI. Reading from cysteine to phenylalanine, the CDR3 counts 14 amino acids. The only DNA kept is the CDR3, 42 bases in frame from the first base. Fluorescence-activated cell sorting was used to isolate naive CD4 T cells, defined as CD45RO-negative and CD62L-positive, from PBMCs. From each donor, around 50 ml of fresh peripheral blood was taken, and Ficoll density centrifugation was then used to isolate PBMCs. All samples were sorted on a FACSAria III instrument and reached purity above 85%. As for this clone: Its antigen is still unknown. Within one base of it there is no much larger clone, and no base qualities were kept. This same CDR3 is encoded by further DNA sequences in the sample.

The TCR sequence derives from a person aged 25 to 75 in good health. The chain links TRBV6-6 with TRBJ1-1; possibly the D gene is TRBD1, per 6 matching bases. Sequenced: naive CD4+ T cells from blood. This specimen's cell subset or site label, interpreted: CD45RO-negative CD62L-positive naive CD4 T cells. The CDR3 corresponds to CASSYRQENTEAFF. The base sequence is TGTGCCAGCAGTTACAGACAGGAGAACACTGAAGCTTTCTTT.